This T cell receptor (beta chain) was captured by sequencing in a study of radiotherapy plus CTLA-4 blockade in lung cancer. About the research overall: Among all patients, 18% showed objective responses, while roughly 28% had disease control.

The table came from immunoSEQ multiplex PCR; TCRdb's copy has only in-frame clones and leaves some out. The sample consists of about 25,000 clones, 70% to 75% of them appearing once. Germline V gives CDR1 SGHNT, CDR2 YYREEE (reference sequence). After removal of 1 base from V and 4 bases from J, the junction contained 6 bases not matched to a gene. There are 15 residues in the CDR3. The sample was peripheral blood, taken from a patient treated with radiotherapy plus ipilimumab. The TCR was taken from a human donor with non-small cell lung cancer whose response to radiotherapy plus ipilimumab could not be evaluated. The rearrangement uses TRBV5-4 and TRBJ2-3, with TRBD2 matching over 7 bases. The CDR3 reads CASSLSAGMSDTQYF. The CDR3 coding sequence is TGTGCCAGCAGCTTGTCAGCGGGAATGTCAGATACGCAGTATTTT.